This TCR beta chain was retrieved from a study of shared clonotypes between healthy human individuals. Each cell subset's genomic DNA was divided evenly among several immunoSEQ plates. The protocol was immunoSEQ multiplex PCR, while the TCRdb copy is restricted to in-frame clones and leaves out a portion. The sample lists approximately 600,000 clones, approximately 95% seen once, with about 0.11% in the top ten. The naive CD8 fraction comprised CD45RO-negative cells positively selected for CCR7 and excluded terminally differentiated effector memory CD45RA+ cells. The sample was naive CD8+ T cells sorted from blood. This TCR came from a woman in her thirties in good health.

The CDR3 sequence: CASTIDPEANYGYTF. CDR3 in DNA: TGTGCCAGCACCATCGACCCGGAAGCGAACTATGGCTACACCTTC. The rearrangement links TRBV6-5 to TRBJ1-2; D is unclear. CDR3 length: 15 amino acids. Trimming removed 7 bases from V and 2 bases from J, with 17 bases in between. CDR1 is MNHEY and CDR2 is SVGAGI in the germline V gene.